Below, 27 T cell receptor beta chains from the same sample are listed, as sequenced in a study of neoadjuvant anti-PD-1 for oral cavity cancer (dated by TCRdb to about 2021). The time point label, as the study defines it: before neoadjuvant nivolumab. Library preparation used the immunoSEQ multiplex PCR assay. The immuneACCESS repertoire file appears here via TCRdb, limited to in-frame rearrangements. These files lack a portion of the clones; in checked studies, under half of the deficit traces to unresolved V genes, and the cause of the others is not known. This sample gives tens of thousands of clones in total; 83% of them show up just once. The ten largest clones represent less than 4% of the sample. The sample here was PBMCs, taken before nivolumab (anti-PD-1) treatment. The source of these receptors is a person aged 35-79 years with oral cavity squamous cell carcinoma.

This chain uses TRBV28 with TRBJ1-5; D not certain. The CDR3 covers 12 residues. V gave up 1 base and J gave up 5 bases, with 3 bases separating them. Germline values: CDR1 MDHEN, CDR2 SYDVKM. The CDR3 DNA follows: TGTGCCAGCAGTTTATCCTATCAGCCCCAGCATTTT. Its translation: CASSLSYQPQHF.

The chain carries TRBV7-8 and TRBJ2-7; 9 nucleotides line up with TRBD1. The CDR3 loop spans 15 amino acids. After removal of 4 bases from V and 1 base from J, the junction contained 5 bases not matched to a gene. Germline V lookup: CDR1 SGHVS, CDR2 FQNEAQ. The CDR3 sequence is CASSSPGQGSYEQYF. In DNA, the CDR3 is TGTGCCAGCAGCTCCCCGGGACAGGGTTCCTACGAGCAGTACTTC. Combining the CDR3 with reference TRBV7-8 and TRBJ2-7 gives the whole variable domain GAGVSQSPRYKVAKRGQDVALRCDPISGHVSLFWYQQALGQGPEFLTYFQNEAQLDKSGLPSDRFFAERPEGSVSTLKIQRTQQEDSAVYLCASSSPGQGSYEQYFGPGTRLTVT.

CDR3 bases: TGCGCCAGCTATGGGGCTTTCGACAGGGGGATCTCTGGGGCCAACGTCCTGACTTTC. It encodes CASYGAFDRGISGANVLTF. V usage is TRBV10-2 and J usage is TRBJ2-6; 9 bases align to TRBD1. Germline CDR1 and CDR2: WSHSY and SAAADI. This CDR3 has 19 amino acids. The ends lost 8 bases at V and 0 bases at J; junction bases unmatched: 14.

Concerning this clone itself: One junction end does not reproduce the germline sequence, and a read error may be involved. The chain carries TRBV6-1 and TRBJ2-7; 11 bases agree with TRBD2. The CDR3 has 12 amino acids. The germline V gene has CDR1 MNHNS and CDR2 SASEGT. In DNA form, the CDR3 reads TGTGCCAGCACCTTACTAGCGGGAGAGCAGCACTTC. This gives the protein CASTLLAGEQHF.

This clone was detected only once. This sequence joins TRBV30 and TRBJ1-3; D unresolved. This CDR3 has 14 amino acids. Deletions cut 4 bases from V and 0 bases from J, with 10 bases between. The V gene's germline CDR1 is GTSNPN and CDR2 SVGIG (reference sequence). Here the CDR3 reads CAWNGGFSGNTIYF. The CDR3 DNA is TGTGCCTGGAATGGTGGTTTCTCTGGAAACACCATATATTTT. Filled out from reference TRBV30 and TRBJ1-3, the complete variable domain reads SQTIHQWPATLVQPVGSPLSLECTVEGTSNPNLYWYRQAAGRGLQLLFYSVGIGQISSEVPQNLSASRPQDRQFILSSKKLLLSDSGFYLCAWNGGFSGNTIYFGEGSWLTVV.

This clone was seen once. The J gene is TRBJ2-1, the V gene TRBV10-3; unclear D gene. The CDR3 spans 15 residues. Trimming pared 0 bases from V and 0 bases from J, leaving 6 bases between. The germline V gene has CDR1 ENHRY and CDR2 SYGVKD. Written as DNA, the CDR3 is TGTGCCATCAGTGAGTCGGGGTCCTCCTACAATGAGCAGTTCTTC. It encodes CAISESGSSYNEQFF.

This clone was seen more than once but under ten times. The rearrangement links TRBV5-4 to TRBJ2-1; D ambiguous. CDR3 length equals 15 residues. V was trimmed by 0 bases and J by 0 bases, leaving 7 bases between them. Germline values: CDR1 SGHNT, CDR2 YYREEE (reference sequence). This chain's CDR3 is CASSLDSSSYNEQFF. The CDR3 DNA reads TGTGCCAGCAGCTTGGACAGTAGCTCCTACAATGAGCAGTTCTTC.

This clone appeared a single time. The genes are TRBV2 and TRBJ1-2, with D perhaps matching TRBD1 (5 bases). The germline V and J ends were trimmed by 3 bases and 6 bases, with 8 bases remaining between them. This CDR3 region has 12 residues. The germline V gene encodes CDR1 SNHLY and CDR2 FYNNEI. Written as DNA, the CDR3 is TGTGCCAGCAGTGACAACAGGCATGGCTACACCTTC. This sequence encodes CASSDNRHGYTF.

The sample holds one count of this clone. The CDR3 DNA reads TGTGCCAGTAGTATCGGACGTAGGGATCAGCCCCAGCATTTT. Its translation: CASSIGRRDQPQHF. The V call is TRBV19, the J call TRBJ1-5; no clear D gene. V dropped 3 bases and J dropped 5 bases, with 11 bases sitting between them. The germline gives CDR1 LNHDA, CDR2 SQIVND (reference sequence). The CDR3 contains 14 residues.

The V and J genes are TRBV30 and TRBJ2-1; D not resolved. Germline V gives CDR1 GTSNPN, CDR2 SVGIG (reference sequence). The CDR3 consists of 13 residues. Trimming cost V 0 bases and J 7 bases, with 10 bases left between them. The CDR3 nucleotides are TGTGCCTGGAGTGTACAACCCGGGAATGAGCAGTTCTTC. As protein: CAWSVQPGNEQFF.

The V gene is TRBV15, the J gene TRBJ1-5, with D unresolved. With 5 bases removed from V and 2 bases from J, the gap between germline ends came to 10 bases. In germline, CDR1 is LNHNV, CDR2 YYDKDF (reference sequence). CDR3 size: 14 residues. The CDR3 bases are TGTGCCACCAGCGGGCTTAGCGGCAATCAGCCCCAGCATTTT. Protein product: CATSGLSGNQPQHF.

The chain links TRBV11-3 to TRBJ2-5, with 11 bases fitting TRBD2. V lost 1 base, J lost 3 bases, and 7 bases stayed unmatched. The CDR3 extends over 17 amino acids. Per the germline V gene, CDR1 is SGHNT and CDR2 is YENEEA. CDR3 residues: CASSLGVALAGEETQYF. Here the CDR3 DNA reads TGTGCCAGCAGCTTAGGGGTGGCACTAGCGGGAGAAGAGACCCAGTACTTC.

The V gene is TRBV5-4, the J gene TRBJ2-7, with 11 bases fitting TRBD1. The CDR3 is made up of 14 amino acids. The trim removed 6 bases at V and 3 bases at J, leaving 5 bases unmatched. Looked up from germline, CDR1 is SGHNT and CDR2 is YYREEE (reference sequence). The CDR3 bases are TGTGCCAGCACCCGGGACAGGGGGGTCTACGAGCAGTACTTC. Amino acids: CASTRDRGVYEQYF.

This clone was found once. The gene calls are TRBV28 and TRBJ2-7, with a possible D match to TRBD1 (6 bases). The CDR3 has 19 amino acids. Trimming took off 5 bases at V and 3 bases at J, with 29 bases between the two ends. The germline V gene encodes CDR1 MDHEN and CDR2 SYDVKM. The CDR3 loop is CASSPFGWTVGYGGYEQYF. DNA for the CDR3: TGTGCCAGCAGTCCTTTCGGTTGGACAGTAGGGTACGGTGGCTACGAGCAGTACTTC. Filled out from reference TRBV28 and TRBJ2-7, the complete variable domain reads DVKVTQSSRYLVKRTGEKVFLECVQDMDHENMFWYRQDPGLGLRLIYFSYDVKMKEKGDIPEGYSVSREKKERFSLILESASTNQTSMYLCASSPFGWTVGYGGYEQYFGPGTRLTVT.

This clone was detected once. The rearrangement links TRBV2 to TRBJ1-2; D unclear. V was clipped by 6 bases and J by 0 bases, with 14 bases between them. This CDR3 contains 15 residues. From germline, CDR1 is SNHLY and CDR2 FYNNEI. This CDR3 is CASSVETGANYGYTF. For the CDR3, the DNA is TGTGCCAGCAGCGTAGAGACGGGAGCTAACTATGGCTACACCTTC.

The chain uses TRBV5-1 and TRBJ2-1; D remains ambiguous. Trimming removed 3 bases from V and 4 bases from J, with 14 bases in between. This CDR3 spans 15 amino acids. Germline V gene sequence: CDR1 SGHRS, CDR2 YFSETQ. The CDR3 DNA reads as TGCGCCAGCAGCTCTGAGCCGGCTCTTTACAATGAGCAGTTCTTC. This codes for CASSSEPALYNEQFF.

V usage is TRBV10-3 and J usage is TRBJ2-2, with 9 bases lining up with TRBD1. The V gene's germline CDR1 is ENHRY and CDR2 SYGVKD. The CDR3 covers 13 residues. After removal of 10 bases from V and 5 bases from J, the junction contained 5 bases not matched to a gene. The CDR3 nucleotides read TGTGCCACCGGACAGGGGCGGACCGGGGAGCTGTTTTTT. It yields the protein CATGQGRTGELFF.

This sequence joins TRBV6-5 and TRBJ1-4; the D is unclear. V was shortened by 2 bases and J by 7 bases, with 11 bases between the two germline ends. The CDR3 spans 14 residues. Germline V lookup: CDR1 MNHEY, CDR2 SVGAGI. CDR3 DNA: TGTGCCAGCAGTTACGGAAAGGGAGGTGAAAAACTGTTTTTT. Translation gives CASSYGKGGEKLFF.

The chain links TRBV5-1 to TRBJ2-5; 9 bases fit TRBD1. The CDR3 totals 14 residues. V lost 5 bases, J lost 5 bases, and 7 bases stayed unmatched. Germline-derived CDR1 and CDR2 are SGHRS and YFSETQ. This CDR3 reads CASSGQGRGETQYF. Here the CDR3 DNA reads TGCGCCAGCAGTGGACAGGGGCGAGGGGAGACCCAGTACTTC.

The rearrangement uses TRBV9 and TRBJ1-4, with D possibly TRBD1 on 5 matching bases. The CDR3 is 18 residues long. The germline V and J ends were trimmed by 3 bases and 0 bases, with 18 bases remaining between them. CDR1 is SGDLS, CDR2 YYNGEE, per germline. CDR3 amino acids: CASSARPGTYATNEKLFF. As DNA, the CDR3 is TGTGCCAGCAGCGCCCGCCCAGGGACGTACGCAACTAATGAAAAACTGTTTTTT. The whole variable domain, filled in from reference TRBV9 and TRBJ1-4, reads DSGVTQTPKHLITATGQRVTLRCSPRSGDLSVYWYQQSLDQGLQFLIQYYNGEERAKGNILERFSAQQFPDLHSELNLSSLELGDSALYFCASSARPGTYATNEKLFFGSGTQLSVL.

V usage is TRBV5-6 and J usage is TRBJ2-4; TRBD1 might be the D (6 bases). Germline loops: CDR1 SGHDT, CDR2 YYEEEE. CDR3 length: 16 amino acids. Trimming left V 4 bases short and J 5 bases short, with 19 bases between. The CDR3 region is CASSRTWTAWQNIQYF. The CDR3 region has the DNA TGTGCCAGCAGCCGGACCTGGACAGCTTGGCAAAACATTCAGTACTTC. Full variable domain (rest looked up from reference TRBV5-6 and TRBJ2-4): DAGVTQSPTHLIKTRGQQVTLRCSPKSGHDTVSWYQQALGQGPQFIFQYYEEEERQRGNFPDRFSGHQFPNYSSELNVNALLLGDSALYLCASSRTWTAWQNIQYFGAGTRLSVL.

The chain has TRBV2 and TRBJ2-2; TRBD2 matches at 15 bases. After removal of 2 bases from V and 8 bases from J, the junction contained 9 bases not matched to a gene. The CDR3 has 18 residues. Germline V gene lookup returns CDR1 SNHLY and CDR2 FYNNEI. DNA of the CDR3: TGTGCCAGCAGTGAAAACTCCGGGACTAGCGGGAGGACGGGGGAGCTGTTTTTT. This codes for CASSENSGTSGRTGELFF.

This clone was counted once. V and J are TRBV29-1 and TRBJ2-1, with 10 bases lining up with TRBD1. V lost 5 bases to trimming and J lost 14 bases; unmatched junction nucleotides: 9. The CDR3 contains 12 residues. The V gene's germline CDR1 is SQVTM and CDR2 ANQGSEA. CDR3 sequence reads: CSVRTGGNLEFF. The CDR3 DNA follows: TGCAGCGTTAGGACAGGGGGAAATTTAGAGTTCTTC.

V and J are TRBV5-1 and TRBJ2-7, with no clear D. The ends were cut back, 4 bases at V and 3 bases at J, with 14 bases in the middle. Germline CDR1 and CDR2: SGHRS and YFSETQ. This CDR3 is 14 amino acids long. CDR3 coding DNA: TGCGCCAGCAGCGCGTTCCAGGTTGGCTACGAGCAGTACTTC. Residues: CASSAFQVGYEQYF.

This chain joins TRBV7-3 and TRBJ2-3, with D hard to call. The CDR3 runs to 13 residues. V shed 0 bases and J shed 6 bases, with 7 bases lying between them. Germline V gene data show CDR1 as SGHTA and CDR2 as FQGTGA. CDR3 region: CASSLTSWDTQYF. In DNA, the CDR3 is TGTGCCAGCAGCTTAACGAGCTGGGATACGCAGTATTTT.

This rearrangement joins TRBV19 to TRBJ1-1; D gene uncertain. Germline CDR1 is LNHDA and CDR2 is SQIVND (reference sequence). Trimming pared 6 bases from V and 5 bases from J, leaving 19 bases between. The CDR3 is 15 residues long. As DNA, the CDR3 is TGTGCCAGTAGCCCCGAAATGTGGTTGCGAACTGAAGCTTTCTTT. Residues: CASSPEMWLRTEAFF.

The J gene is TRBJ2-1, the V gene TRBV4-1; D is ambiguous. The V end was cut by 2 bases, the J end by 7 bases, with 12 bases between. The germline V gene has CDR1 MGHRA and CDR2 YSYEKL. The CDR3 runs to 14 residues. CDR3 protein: CASSQLRRWNEQFF. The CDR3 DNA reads TGCGCCAGCAGCCAACTGAGGAGATGGAATGAGCAGTTCTTC.